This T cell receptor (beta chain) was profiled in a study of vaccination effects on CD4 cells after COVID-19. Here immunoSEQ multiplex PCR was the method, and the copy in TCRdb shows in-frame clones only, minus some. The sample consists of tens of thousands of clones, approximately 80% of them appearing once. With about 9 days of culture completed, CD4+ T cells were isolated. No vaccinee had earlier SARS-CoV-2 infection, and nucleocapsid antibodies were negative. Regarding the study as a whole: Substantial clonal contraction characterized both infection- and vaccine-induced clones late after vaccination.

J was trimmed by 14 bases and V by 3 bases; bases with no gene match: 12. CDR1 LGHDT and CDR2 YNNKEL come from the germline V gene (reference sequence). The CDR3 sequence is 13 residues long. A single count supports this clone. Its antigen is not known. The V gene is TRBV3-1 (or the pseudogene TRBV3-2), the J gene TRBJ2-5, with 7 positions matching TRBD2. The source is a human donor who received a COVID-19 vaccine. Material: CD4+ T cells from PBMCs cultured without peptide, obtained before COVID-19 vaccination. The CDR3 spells CASSHLSGTPDYF. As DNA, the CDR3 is TGTGCCAGCAGCCATCTAAGCGGGACGCCAGATTACTTC.